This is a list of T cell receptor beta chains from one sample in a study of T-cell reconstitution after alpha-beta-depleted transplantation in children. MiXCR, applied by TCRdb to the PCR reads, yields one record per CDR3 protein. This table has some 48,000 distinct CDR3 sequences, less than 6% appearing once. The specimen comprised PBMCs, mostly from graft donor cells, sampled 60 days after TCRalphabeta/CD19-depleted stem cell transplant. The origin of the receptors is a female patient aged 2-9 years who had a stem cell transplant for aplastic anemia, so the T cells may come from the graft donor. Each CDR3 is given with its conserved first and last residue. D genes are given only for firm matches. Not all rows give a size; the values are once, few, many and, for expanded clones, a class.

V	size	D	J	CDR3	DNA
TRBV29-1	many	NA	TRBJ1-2	CSVEQNYGYTF	TGCAGCGTTGAACAGAACTATGGCTACACCTTC
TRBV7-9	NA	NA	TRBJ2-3	CASSLGWGLADTQYF	TGTGCCAGCAGCTTGGGGTGGGGGCTGGCAGATACGCAGTATTTT
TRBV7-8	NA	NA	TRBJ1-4	CASSLGRARTILFF	TGTGCCAGCAGCTTAGGGAGGGCTAGGACGATACTGTTTTTT
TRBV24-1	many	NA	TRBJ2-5	CATSDSARVQYF	TGTGCCACCAGCGATAGCGCGCGGGTCCAGTACTTC
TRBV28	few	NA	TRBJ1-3	CASSRGESGNTIYF	TGTGCCAGCAGTAGGGGAGAGTCTGGAAACACCATATATTTT
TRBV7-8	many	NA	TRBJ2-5	CASSLSRGQETQYF	TGTGCCAGCAGCTTATCTAGAGGGCAAGAGACCCAGTACTTC
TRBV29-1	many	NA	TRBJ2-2	CSVLQGAGELFF	TGCAGCGTCCTACAGGGAGCCGGGGAGCTGTTTTTT
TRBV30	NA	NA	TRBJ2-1	CAWSPWTTQHEQFF	TGTGCCTGGAGTCCCTGGACTACCCAACATGAGCAGTTCTTC
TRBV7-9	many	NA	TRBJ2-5	CASSLIQFLFIPQETQYF	TGTGCCAGCAGCTTAATACAGTTTCTCTTTATCCCTCAAGAGACCCAGTACTTC
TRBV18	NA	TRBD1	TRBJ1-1	CASSEQGAQVQAFF	TGTGCCAGCTCAGAACAGGGGGCGCAAGTTCAGGCTTTCTTT
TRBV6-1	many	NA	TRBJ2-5	CASSEARQTQYF	TGTGCCAGCAGTGAGGCCAGGCAGACCCAGTACTTC
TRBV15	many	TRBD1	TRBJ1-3	CATSRDLTGGNTIYF	TGTGCCACCAGCAGAGACCTGACAGGGGGCAACACCATATATTTT
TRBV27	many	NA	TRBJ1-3	CASSLFSGNTIYF	TGTGCCAGCAGTTTATTCTCCGGAAACACCATATATTTT
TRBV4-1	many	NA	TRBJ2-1	CASSQDRLVGDEQFF	TGCGCCAGCAGCCAAGATCGGTTAGTTGGCGATGAGCAGTTCTTC
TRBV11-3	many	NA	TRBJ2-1	CASSLVLGGSYNEQFF	TGTGCCAGCAGCTTAGTCCTCGGCGGATCCTACAATGAGCAGTTCTTC
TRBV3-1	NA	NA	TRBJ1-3	CASSQTSGNTIYF	TGTGCCAGCAGCCAAACCTCTGGAAACACCATATATTTT
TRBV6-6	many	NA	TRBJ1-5	CASSYSGGRQPQHF	TGTGCCAGCAGTTACTCTGGAGGGAGGCAGCCCCAGCATTTT
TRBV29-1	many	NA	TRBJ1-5	CSVGLAWDQPQHF	TGCAGCGTTGGCCTAGCTTGGGATCAGCCCCAGCATTTT
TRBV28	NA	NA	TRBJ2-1	CASSLVAANNEQFF	TGTGCCAGCAGTTTAGTAGCGGCCAACAATGAGCAGTTCTTC
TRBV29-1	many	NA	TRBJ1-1	CSVERGVTEAFF	TGCAGCGTTGAGAGGGGGGTTACTGAAGCTTTCTTT
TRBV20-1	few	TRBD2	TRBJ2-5	CSARDSTSGVQETQYF	TGCAGTGCTAGAGATAGTACTAGCGGGGTCCAAGAGACCCAGTACTTC
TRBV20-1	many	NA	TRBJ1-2	CSARDPGGRGYTF	TGCAGTGCTAGAGACCCTGGGGGGCGAGGCTACACCTTC
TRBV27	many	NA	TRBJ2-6	CASSLRWANVLTF	TGTGCCAGCAGTCTGCGGTGGGCCAACGTCCTGACTTTC
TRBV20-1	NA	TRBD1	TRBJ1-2	CSAREGQGRGGYTF	TGCAGTGCTAGGGAGGGACAGGGGAGAGGTGGCTACACCTTC
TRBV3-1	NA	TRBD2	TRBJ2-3	CASSGLAGGPTDTQYF	TGTGCCAGCAGCGGACTAGCGGGAGGGCCCACAGATACGCAGTATTTT
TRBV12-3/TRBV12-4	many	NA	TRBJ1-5	CASSLHGQPQHF	TGTGCCAGCAGTCTACATGGCCAGCCCCAGCATTTT
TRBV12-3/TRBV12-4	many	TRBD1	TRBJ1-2	CASSRGQGRGYTF	TGTGCCAGCAGCAGAGGACAGGGCCGGGGCTACACCTTC
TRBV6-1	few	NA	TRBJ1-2	CASSDRGDYGYTF	TGTGCCAGCAGTGACCGAGGCGACTATGGCTACACCTTC
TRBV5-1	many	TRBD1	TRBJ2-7	CASSSGTGEDYEQYF	TGCGCCAGCAGCTCCGGGACAGGGGAGGACTACGAGCAGTACTTC
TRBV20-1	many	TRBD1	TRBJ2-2	CSARDRGNTGELFF	TGCAGTGCGAGGGACAGGGGAAACACCGGGGAGCTGTTTTTT
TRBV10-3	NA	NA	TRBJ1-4	CAISRGGAPNEKLFF	TGTGCCATCAGTCGCGGGGGGGCTCCTAATGAAAAACTGTTTTTT
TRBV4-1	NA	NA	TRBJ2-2	CASSQPQGSGELFF	TGCGCCAGCAGTCAACCACAGGGTTCCGGGGAGCTGTTTTTT
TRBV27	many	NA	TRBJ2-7	CASSLSDTSYEQYF	TGTGCCAGCAGTTTATCGGACACCTCCTACGAGCAGTACTTC
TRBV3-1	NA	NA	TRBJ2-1	CASSQDSPPGNEQFF	TGTGCCAGCAGCCAAGATTCCCCTCCGGGGAATGAGCAGTTCTTC
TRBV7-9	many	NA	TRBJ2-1	CASSLALASSYNEQFF	TGTGCCAGCAGCTTAGCCCTAGCGAGCTCCTACAATGAGCAGTTCTTC
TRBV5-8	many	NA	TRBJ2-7	CASSLPRGMTYEQYF	TGTGCCAGCAGCTTGCCCCGGGGGATGACCTACGAGCAGTACTTC
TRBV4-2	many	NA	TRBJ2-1	CASSQDSPLAGPEQFF	TGTGCCAGCAGCCAAGATTCCCCTCTTGCGGGACCTGAACAGTTCTTC
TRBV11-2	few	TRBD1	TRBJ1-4	CASSRPGGDEKLFF	TGTGCCAGCAGCAGACCAGGGGGGGATGAAAAACTGTTTTTT
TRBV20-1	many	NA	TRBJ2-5	CSARIPGLETQYF	TGCAGTGCTAGAATCCCAGGTCTAGAGACCCAGTACTTC
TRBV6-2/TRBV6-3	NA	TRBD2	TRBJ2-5	CASSFGLAGGTQYF	TGTGCCAGCAGTTTCGGACTAGCGGGAGGGACCCAGTACTTC
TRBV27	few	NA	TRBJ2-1	CASSLKGGGYMGSYNEQFF	TGTGCCAGCAGTTTAAAGGGGGGGGGGTACATGGGCTCCTACAATGAGCAGTTCTTC
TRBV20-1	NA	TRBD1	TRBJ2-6	CSASPQGAMPGANVLTF	TGCAGTGCTAGTCCCCAGGGGGCGATGCCTGGGGCCAACGTCCTGACTTTC
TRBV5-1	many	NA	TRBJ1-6	CASSSPGDSPLHF	TGCGCCAGCAGCTCGCCGGGGGATTCACCCCTCCACTTT
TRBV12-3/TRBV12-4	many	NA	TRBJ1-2	CASSFGGLGYTF	TGTGCCAGCAGTTTTGGAGGGTTGGGCTACACCTTC
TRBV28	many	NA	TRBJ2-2	CASSFTGTSTGELFF	TGTGCCAGCAGTTTCACCGGGACATCCACCGGGGAGCTGTTTTTT
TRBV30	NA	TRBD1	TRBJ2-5	CAWGQGVETQYF	TGTGCCTGGGGACAGGGAGTGGAGACCCAGTACTTC
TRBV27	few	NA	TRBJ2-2	CAIKGGELFF	TGTGCCATCAAGGGCGGGGAGCTGTTTTTT
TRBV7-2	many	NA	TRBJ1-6	CASGRWESSYNSPLHF	TGTGCCAGCGGGAGATGGGAGAGCTCCTATAATTCACCCCTCCACTTT
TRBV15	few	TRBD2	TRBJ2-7	CATSRRAGLAAYEQYF	TGTGCCACCAGCCGAAGAGCGGGACTAGCGGCCTACGAGCAGTACTTC
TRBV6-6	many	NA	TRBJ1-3	CASGVTVRPSGNTIYF	TGTGCCAGCGGGGTGACAGTAAGGCCCTCTGGAAACACCATATATTTT
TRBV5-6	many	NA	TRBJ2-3	CASSLDAGDTQYF	TGTGCCAGCAGCTTGGATGCGGGAGATACGCAGTATTTT
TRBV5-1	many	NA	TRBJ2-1	CASSFPGLSSYNEQFF	TGCGCCAGCAGCTTCCCGGGTCTTAGCTCCTACAATGAGCAGTTCTTC
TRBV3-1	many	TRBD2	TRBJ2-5	CASSQEGAGRGTQYF	TGTGCCAGCAGCCAAGAAGGAGCGGGGAGGGGGACCCAGTACTTC
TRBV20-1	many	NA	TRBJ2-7	CSARVGLGDEQYF	TGCAGTGCTAGAGTAGGCCTAGGCGACGAGCAGTACTTC
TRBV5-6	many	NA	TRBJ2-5	CASSFGEETQYF	TGTGCCAGCAGCTTTGGGGAAGAGACCCAGTACTTC
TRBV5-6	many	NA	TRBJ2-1	CASSLGANEQFF	TGTGCCAGCAGCTTGGGAGCCAATGAGCAGTTCTTC
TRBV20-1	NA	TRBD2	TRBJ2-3	CSARGRLAGVGTDTQYF	TGCAGTGCTAGGGGGAGACTAGCGGGAGTGGGCACAGATACGCAGTATTTT
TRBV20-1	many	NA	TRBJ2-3	CSASPADTQYF	TGCAGTGCTAGCCCCGCGGATACGCAGTATTTT
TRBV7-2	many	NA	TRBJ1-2	CASTRDGATNYGYTF	TGTGCCAGCACCCGAGACGGAGCTACTAACTATGGCTACACCTTC
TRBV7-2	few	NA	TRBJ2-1	CASSLGVTEGYNEQFF	TGTGCCAGCAGCTTAGGTGTGACGGAGGGATACAATGAGCAGTTCTTC